The 18 T cell receptor beta chains in this list originate from one sample, sequenced in a study of blood T cell repertoires in COVID-19. Data came from immunoSEQ multiplex PCR; TCRdb stores just in-frame clones and leaves some out. The profile shows fewer than 300,000 clones, around 90% of them singletons. Sequencing was performed on peripheral blood. These receptors were obtained from a woman aged 30 to 39 with acute or convalescent COVID-19.

This clone appeared a single time. This chain links TRBV2 with TRBJ2-2, with TRBD2 matching over 10 bases. Germline V lookup: CDR1 SNHLY, CDR2 FYNNEI. The ends lost 4 bases at V and 6 bases at J; junction bases unmatched: 5. This CDR3 comprises 15 residues. This CDR3 reads CASSVTSGISGELFF. The CDR3 nucleotides are TGTGCCAGCAGTGTTACTAGCGGGATCTCCGGGGAGCTGTTTTTT. The full variable domain, completed using reference TRBV2 and TRBJ2-2, is EPEVTQTPSHQVTQMGQEVILRCVPISNHLYFYWYRQILGQKVEFLVSFYNNEISEKSEIFDDQFSVERPDGSNFTLKIRSTKLEDSAMYFCASSVTSGISGELFFGEGSRLTVL.

In nucleotides, the CDR3 is TGTGCCAGCAGCCAAGCCCACAGCCCAGATTTCTATGGCTACACCTTC. Its protein product is CASSQAHSPDFYGYTF. V usage is TRBV4-2 and J usage is TRBJ1-2; D not certain. V shed 1 base and J shed 4 bases, with 16 bases lying between them. Germline values: CDR1 LGHNA, CDR2 YNFKEQ. The CDR3 sequence is 16 residues long.

J is TRBJ2-1 and V is TRBV7-8; no clear D gene. Deletions cut 5 bases from V and 3 bases from J, with 8 bases between. Germline V gene lookup returns CDR1 SGHVS and CDR2 FQNEAQ. The CDR3 covers 13 residues. Here the CDR3 reads CASSPPRYNEQFF. CDR3 DNA: TGTGCCAGCAGCCCCCCCCGCTACAATGAGCAGTTCTTC. The variable domain in full, with the rest retrieved from reference TRBV7-8 and TRBJ2-1, is GAGVSQSPRYKVAKRGQDVALRCDPISGHVSLFWYQQALGQGPEFLTYFQNEAQLDKSGLPSDRFFAERPEGSVSTLKIQRTQQEDSAVYLCASSPPRYNEQFFGPGTRLTVL.

The rearrangement links TRBV27 to TRBJ1-1; possible D gene TRBD1, 5 bases. Germline lookup yields CDR1 MNHEY and CDR2 SMNVEV (reference sequence). The CDR3 consists of 17 residues. Trimming left V 2 bases short and J 0 bases short, with 16 bases between. CDR3 protein: CASSLILGTGMNTEAFF. CDR3 nucleotide sequence: TGTGCCAGCAGTTTAATTCTAGGGACTGGAATGAACACTGAAGCTTTCTTT.

The chain carries TRBV7-8 and TRBJ2-5, with TRBD2 identical over 11 bases. The CDR3 sequence is 14 residues long. Germline trimming cut 5 bases from V and 5 bases from J; bases unmatched to any gene: 4. Germline V gene data show CDR1 as SGHVS and CDR2 as FQNEAQ. The CDR3, as DNA: TGTGCCAGCAGCCCACTAGCGGGAGATGAGACCCAGTACTTC. This gives the protein CASSPLAGDETQYF.

The V gene is TRBV11-3, the J gene TRBJ2-7; D not resolved. Trimming removed 6 bases at V and 5 bases at J, with 14 bases between. The CDR3 consists of 13 residues. Per germline, CDR1 SGHNT and CDR2 YENEEA. CDR3 amino acids: CASSSLGTHEQYF. The DNA for the CDR3 is TGTGCCAGCAGTTCCTTGGGCACCCACGAGCAGTACTTC.

This chain links TRBV11-1 with TRBJ1-1, with no clear D. The V gene's germline CDR1 is SGHAT and CDR2 FQDESV (reference sequence). This CDR3 has 11 amino acids. V lost 5 bases to trimming and J lost 7 bases, with 8 bases between them. The CDR3 region is CASSLTGEAFF. CDR3 in DNA: TGTGCCAGCAGCCTCACGGGTGAAGCTTTCTTT. Supplemented by reference TRBV11-1 and TRBJ1-1, the full variable domain reads EAEVAQSPRYKITEKSQAVAFWCDPISGHATLYWYRQILGQGPELLVQFQDESVVDDSQLPKDRFSAERLKGVDSTLKIQPAELGDSAMYLCASSLTGEAFFGQGTRLTVV.

The V call is TRBV14, the J call TRBJ1-2, with no clear D. Germline V lookup: CDR1 SGHDN, CDR2 FVKESK. The CDR3 loop spans 13 amino acids. Trimming took 0 bases from V and 4 from J, leaving 6 bases between them. DNA of the CDR3: TGTGCCAGCAGCCAAGATCTGAGCTATGGCTACACCTTC. It specifies CASSQDLSYGYTF.

The rearrangement joins TRBV14 to TRBJ2-7; D not certain. The CDR3 runs to 13 residues. Per germline, CDR1 SGHDN and CDR2 FVKESK. V shed 1 base and J shed 5 bases, with 9 bases lying between them. CDR3 bases: TGTGCCAGCAGCCAAGTGTATCCTAACGAGCAGTACTTC. This encodes CASSQVYPNEQYF.

J is TRBJ2-7 and V is TRBV7-8; 11 bases line up with TRBD1. CDR1 is SGHVS and CDR2 is FQNEAQ in the germline V gene. The V and J ends lost 2 bases and 2 bases, in that order; junction bases with no gene match: 2. The CDR3 loop spans 15 amino acids. Here the CDR3 DNA reads TGTGCCAGCAGCTTACCGGGACAGGGGGCCTACGAGCAGTACTTC. It encodes CASSLPGQGAYEQYF.

The genes are TRBV5-4 and TRBJ2-7, with TRBD2 matching over 7 bases. Germline CDR1 and CDR2: SGHNT and YYREEE (reference sequence). V shed 0 bases and J 2 bases; nucleotides not matched to a gene: 8. This CDR3 spans 16 amino acids. CDR3 DNA sequence: TGTGCCAGCAGCTTGGATCCTAGCGGTTCCACCTACGAGCAGTACTTC. It is translated as CASSLDPSGSTYEQYF. The full variable domain, in which reference TRBV5-4 and TRBJ2-7 provide the parts outside the CDR3, is ETGVTQSPTHLIKTRGQQVTLRCSSQSGHNTVSWYQQALGQGPQFIFQYYREEENGRGNFPPRFSGLQFPNYSSELNVNALELDDSALYLCASSLDPSGSTYEQYFGPGTRLTVT.

V gene TRBV6-1 combines with J gene TRBJ1-1, with D possibly TRBD1 on 5 matching bases. The CDR3 has 14 amino acids. The germline V and J ends were trimmed by 0 bases and 5 bases, with 10 bases remaining between them. Germline loops: CDR1 MNHNS, CDR2 SASEGT. CDR3 bases: TGTGCCAGCAGTGAAGCGCGTTCAGGGACTGAAGCTTTCTTT. The encoded protein is CASSEARSGTEAFF.

The chain carries TRBV29-1 and TRBJ2-3, with D uncertain. Germline CDR1 and CDR2: SQVTM and ANQGSEA. Between the trimmed V and J ends, which lost 6 bases and 2 bases, there was a span of 6 bases. This CDR3 comprises 11 residues. The CDR3 spells CSVLYTDTQYF. CDR3 bases: TGCAGCGTCCTTTACACAGATACGCAGTATTTT.

The V call is TRBV25-1, the J call TRBJ1-5; 7 nucleotides match TRBD1. Germline assignment: CDR1 MGHDK and CDR2 SYGVNS. This CDR3 is built from 14 residues. V trimming: 2 bases; J trimming: 5 bases; junction bases outside the gene matches: 3. The CDR3 DNA is TGTGCCAGCAGTGAAGGGACAGATTATCAGCCCCAGCATTTT. Amino acid sequence: CASSEGTDYQPQHF.

The rearrangement links TRBV2 to TRBJ2-2, with 10 bases that match TRBD2. The CDR3 is 17 residues long. The junction had 13 bases not matched to a gene; V was cut back by 6 bases and J by 6 bases. Per germline, CDR1 SNHLY and CDR2 FYNNEI. DNA of the CDR3: TGTGCCAGCAGGGACGTGACCCTAGCGGGAGCCGCCGGGGAGCTGTTTTTT. Encoded protein: CASRDVTLAGAAGELFF.

This chain uses TRBV7-2 with TRBJ2-7, with 7 bases that match TRBD2. Germline V gene data show CDR1 as SGHTA and CDR2 as FQGNSA. V was pared by 0 bases and J by 2 bases, with 10 bases of the junction left unmatched. The CDR3 loop spans 17 amino acids. The chain's CDR3 is CASSLALLGRTPYEQYF. The CDR3 DNA reads TGTGCCAGCAGCTTAGCCCTTCTCGGGAGGACCCCCTACGAGCAGTACTTC.

The CDR3 reads CASSVGASGGSYEQYF. The CDR3 DNA follows: TGTGCCAGCAGCGTAGGGGCTAGCGGGGGCTCCTACGAGCAGTACTTC. The J gene is TRBJ2-7, the V gene TRBV9; TRBD2 aligns across 10 bases. The CDR3 runs 16 residues. V gave up 0 bases and J gave up 0 bases; unmatched junction bases: 3. CDR1 is SGDLS, CDR2 YYNGEE, per germline.

This clone was seen once. The V gene is TRBV12-5, the J gene TRBJ2-7; D is unclear. The ends were cut back, 0 bases at V and 4 bases at J, with 7 bases in the middle. The CDR3 has 13 amino acids. Germline assignment: CDR1 LGHNT and CDR2 FRNRAP. The CDR3 DNA reads TGTGCTAGTGGTTTGGTACTGTGTTACGAGCAGTACTTC. Its protein is CASGLVLCYEQYF.